These T cell receptor beta chains were read from a single sample in a study of cytomegalovirus exposure and HLA in healthy donors. This table comes from immunoSEQ multiplex PCR, and its TCRdb copy is limited to in-frame clones, with some not included. The data show around 130,000 clones, with around 75% seen just once and less than 4% held by the top ten. Material for sequencing was PBMCs. The receptors stem from a man aged 25-45 years in good health and CMV-seronegative. The CDR3 runs from the conserved cysteine through the conserved F or W. A D gene is named only where the DNA matches it firmly. Size is stated for part of the rows, as once, few or many counts, or as a class when the clone is expanded.

TRBV7-9	TRBJ2-1	NA	TRBD2	CASTWGLAGVDEQFF	TGTGCCAGCACTTGGGGGTTAGCGGGAGTGGATGAGCAGTTCTTC
TRBV7-9	TRBJ2-3	NA	NA	CASSARLAPSTDTQYF	TGTGCCAGCAGCGCGCGTCTAGCTCCTAGCACAGATACGCAGTATTTT
TRBV9	TRBJ2-3	few	NA	CASSGAEDTQYF	TGTGCCAGCAGCGGCGCGGAAGATACGCAGTATTTT
TRBV18	TRBJ1-1	NA	TRBD1	CASSTTGVAEAFF	TGTGCCAGCTCAACGACAGGGGTCGCTGAAGCTTTCTTT
TRBV7-3	TRBJ1-1	NA	NA	CASSLWVRDNTEAFF	TGTGCCAGCAGCTTATGGGTACGGGATAACACTGAAGCTTTCTTT
TRBV15	TRBJ2-7	NA	TRBD1	CATSRGPGTGNDEQYF	TGTGCCACCAGCAGAGGACCCGGGACAGGGAACGACGAGCAGTACTTC
TRBV1	TRBJ1-2	few	NA	CTSSQTRPTRSRGGYGYTF	TGCACCAGCAGCCAAACGCGCCCAACGCGCAGTAGGGGAGGGTATGGCTACACCTTC
TRBV6-5	TRBJ1-1	once	NA	CASSYAAATEAFF	TGTGCCAGCAGTTACGCGGCGGCCACTGAAGCTTTCTTT
TRBV21-1	TRBJ1-5	NA	NA	CASSKQGQPQHF	TGTGCCAGCAGCAAACAGGGGCAGCCCCAGCATTTT
TRBV5-6	TRBJ2-7	NA	TRBD1	CASSTGTGTYEQYF	TGTGCCAGCAGCACCGGGACAGGTACCTACGAGCAGTACTTC
TRBV7-9	TRBJ1-1	NA	NA	CATPGTEAFF	TGTGCCACGCCGGGCACTGAAGCTTTCTTT
TRBV30	TRBJ2-2	NA	NA	CAWSGGGLNTGELFF	TGTGCCTGGAGTGGCGGGGGCTTAAACACCGGGGAGCTGTTTTTT
TRBV4-2	TRBJ2-3	NA	TRBD2	CASSQGTSSGTDTQYF	TGTGCCAGCAGCCAAGGGACTAGCTCTGGCACAGATACGCAGTATTTT
TRBV5-6	TRBJ1-2	NA	NA	CASSLGRGGGYTF	TGTGCCAGCAGCTTGGGGAGGGGCGGTGGCTACACCTTC
TRBV4-1	TRBJ1-2	NA	NA	CASSQGRQINYGYTF	TGCGCCAGCAGCCAAGGTCGACAGATTAACTATGGCTACACCTTC
TRBV18	TRBJ1-4	NA	NA	CASSPDRLNEKLFF	TGTGCCAGCTCACCCGACAGGCTTAATGAAAAACTGTTTTTT
TRBV19	TRBJ2-3	few	TRBD2	CASRPSGLAGKDTQYF	TGTGCCAGTAGACCTTCGGGACTAGCGGGAAAGGATACGCAGTATTTT
TRBV28	TRBJ2-5	NA	TRBD1	CASSFRQGKETQYF	TGTGCCAGCAGTTTCCGACAGGGGAAAGAGACCCAGTACTTC
TRBV27	TRBJ2-7	NA	TRBD1	CASSWGQGASYEQYF	TGTGCCAGCAGCTGGGGACAGGGGGCGTCCTACGAGCAGTACTTC
TRBV5-8	TRBJ2-6	NA	TRBD1	CASSLGTGSSGANVLTF	TGTGCCAGCAGCTTGGGGACAGGGAGCTCTGGGGCCAACGTCCTGACTTTC
TRBV2	TRBJ2-7	once	TRBD2	CASSPLLGTIKGTSKAYEQYF	TGTGCCAGCAGTCCTCTGTTAGGGACTATAAAAGGGACGAGCAAAGCCTACGAGCAGTACTTC
TRBV4-3	TRBJ1-2	NA	NA	CASSPGGPIPYGYTF	TGCGCCAGCAGCCCAGGAGGACCGATCCCATATGGCTACACCTTC
TRBV30	TRBJ1-1	few	NA	CAWSVLSTEAFF	TGTGCCTGGAGTGTACTGAGCACTGAAGCTTTCTTT
TRBV11-3	TRBJ1-1	once	NA	CASSLGYPDSLRDTEAFF	TGTGCCAGCAGCTTAGGTTACCCAGACAGTCTTAGGGACACTGAAGCTTTCTTT
TRBV9	TRBJ2-7	NA	TRBD2	CASSVGLAGWSYEQYF	TGTGCCAGCAGCGTAGGACTAGCGGGTTGGTCCTACGAGCAGTACTTC
TRBV7-6	TRBJ2-5	NA	NA	CASSWQGGQETQYF	TGTGCCAGCAGCTGGCAGGGGGGCCAAGAGACCCAGTACTTC
TRBV29-1	TRBJ2-3	NA	TRBD2	CSVKRLAVVTDTQYF	TGCAGCGTTAAGAGACTAGCGGTCGTCACAGATACGCAGTATTTT
TRBV18	TRBJ1-2	once	NA	CASSPRGQGVVSDNYGYTF	TGTGCCAGCTCACCACGGGGCCAAGGGGTCGTATCGGATAACTATGGCTACACCTTC
TRBV25-1	TRBJ1-1	NA	NA	CASRQGFAAEAFF	TGTGCCAGCAGGCAGGGATTCGCCGCTGAAGCTTTCTTT
TRBV18	TRBJ2-7	NA	NA	CASSPPEGYEQYF	TGTGCCAGCTCACCACCGGAGGGCTACGAGCAGTACTTC
TRBV30	TRBJ2-3	few	TRBD2	CAWMLTSGTDTQYF	TGTGCCTGGATGCTGACTAGCGGTACAGATACGCAGTATTTT
TRBV27	TRBJ2-5	NA	NA	CASSLLAAGGETQYF	TGTGCCAGCAGTTTACTGGCAGCCGGCGGGGAGACCCAGTACTTC
TRBV5-6	TRBJ1-2	NA	NA	CASSFDMAGGYTF	TGTGCCAGCAGCTTCGACATGGCAGGCGGCTACACCTTC
TRBV7-9	TRBJ1-1	many	NA	CASSSNPEGKAFF	TGTGCCAGCAGCTCAAACCCGGAGGGGAAAGCTTTCTTT
TRBV27	TRBJ2-1	once	NA	CASSLWAGYNEQFF	TGTGCCAGCAGTTTATGGGCGGGTTACAATGAGCAGTTCTTC
TRBV6-1	TRBJ2-7	few	NA	CASSANRAEQYF	TGTGCCAGCAGTGCCAACAGGGCCGAGCAGTACTTC
TRBV5-4	TRBJ2-1	once	TRBD2	CASSLARLAGLLSYNEQFF	TGTGCCAGCAGCTTGGCCAGACTAGCGGGTTTACTCTCCTACAATGAGCAGTTCTTC
TRBV15	TRBJ2-1	NA	TRBD2	CATSLTSGSRNEQFF	TGTGCCACCAGCCTGACTAGCGGGAGCCGCAATGAGCAGTTCTTC
TRBV20-1	TRBJ1-2	NA	NA	CSGAVGGYTF	TGCAGTGGGGCCGTCGGTGGCTACACCTTC
TRBV9	TRBJ1-5	NA	TRBD1	CASSDTGVYQPQHF	TGTGCCAGCAGCGACACAGGGGTTTATCAGCCCCAGCATTTT